This passage covers 9 T cell receptor beta chains from one sample sequenced in a study of T cell responses to AZD1222 COVID-19 vaccine. Measured with immunoSEQ multiplex PCR; TCRdb has only the in-frame clones, and not every one. The sample yields about 130,000 clones, around 83% seen once. Sequenced material: peripheral blood, taken 28 days after the second AZD1222 dose. The receptors were sampled from an adult who received the AZD1222 COVID-19 vaccine.

This rearrangement joins TRBV5-1 to TRBJ2-5; 7 bases fit TRBD2. Germline values: CDR1 SGHRS, CDR2 YFSETQ. The V and J ends lost 5 bases and 4 bases, in that order; junction bases with no gene match: 11. The CDR3 spans 15 residues. In DNA form, the CDR3 reads TGCGCCAGCAGAGAGGCGGGGGAGATGAGAGAGACCCAGTACTTC. It yields the protein CASREAGEMRETQYF.

V is TRBV5-1 and J is TRBJ1-5; D gene unclear. CDR3 length equals 13 residues. Trimming stripped 1 base from V and 5 bases from J, with 7 bases between. Germline V gene lookup returns CDR1 SGHRS and CDR2 YFSETQ. CDR3 in amino acids: CASSLFGDQPQHF. Here the CDR3 DNA reads TGCGCCAGCAGCTTGTTCGGGGATCAGCCCCAGCATTTT.

This clone appeared a few times. V is TRBV19 and J is TRBJ2-7, with D perhaps TRBD2 (6 bases). Trimming left V 11 bases short and J 2 bases short, with 13 bases between. The CDR3 covers 12 residues. Germline-derived CDR1 and CDR2 are LNHDA and SQIVND (reference sequence). The CDR3 sequence: CAVGTGAYEQYF. In nucleotides, the CDR3 is TGTGCCGTCGGGACGGGAGCCTACGAGCAGTACTTC. Drawing the rest from reference TRBV19 and TRBJ2-7, the complete variable domain is DGGITQSPKYLFRKEGQNVTLSCEQNLNHDAMYWYRQDPGQGLRLIYYSQIVNDFQKGDIAEGYSVSREKKESFPLTVTSAQKNPTAFYLCAVGTGAYEQYFGPGTRLTVT.

V is TRBV12-3 or TRBV12-4 and J is TRBJ1-2; no clear D gene. This CDR3 has 12 amino acids. V shed 5 bases and J shed 8 bases, with 12 bases lying between them. The CDR3 DNA follows: TGTGCCAGCAGTGCCGGAACAAGGGGCTACACCTTC. Translating gives CASSAGTRGYTF.

The DNA of the CDR3 is TGTGCCAGCGTTCCGGGACAGGGTGGTCGAGCTGAAGCTTTCTTT. Protein sequence: CASVPGQGGRAEAFF. The chain joins TRBV28 to TRBJ1-1; 9 bases match TRBD1. The CDR3 length is 15 residues. The V gene end was trimmed by 8 bases and the J gene end by 6 bases; junction bases not matched to a gene: 13. Germline CDR1 MDHEN, CDR2 SYDVKM.

The chain recombines TRBV5-4 with TRBJ2-2; no definite D call. There are 16 residues in the CDR3. The ends were cut back, 0 bases at V and 0 bases at J, with 9 bases in the middle. Germline CDR1 and CDR2: SGHNT and YYREEE (reference sequence). The CDR3, as DNA: TGTGCCAGCAGCTTGGCGGTGGGCCCGAACACCGGGGAGCTGTTTTTT. It is translated as CASSLAVGPNTGELFF.

The V gene is TRBV24-1, the J gene TRBJ2-3; 8 bases fit TRBD1. The CDR3 loop spans 19 amino acids. The germline gives CDR1 KGHDR, CDR2 SFDVKD. V dropped 2 bases and J dropped 0; count of bases not matched to a gene: 12. The CDR3 nucleotides read TGTGCCACCAGTGATTCCACGGGACAGGAGTGGGATAGCACAGATACGCAGTATTTT. As protein: CATSDSTGQEWDSTDTQYF.

The genes are TRBV29-1 and TRBJ1-1; 11 nucleotides agree with TRBD1. V was clipped by 5 bases and J by 3 bases; unmatched bases: 5. Germline CDR1 and CDR2: SQVTM and ANQGSEA. There are 14 residues in the CDR3. The CDR3 DNA reads as TGCAGCGTTATCTGGGACAGGGGGGACACTGAAGCTTTCTTT. It encodes CSVIWDRGDTEAFF.

This clone was recorded only once. The chain joins TRBV2 to TRBJ1-5; 9 bases agree with TRBD1. CDR1 is SNHLY and CDR2 is FYNNEI in the germline V gene. The CDR3 covers 14 residues. The trim removed 5 bases at V and 5 bases at J, leaving 4 bases unmatched. The CDR3 DNA is TGTGCCAGCAGTCCCCGGGACAGGGATCAGCCCCAGCATTTT. This sequence encodes CASSPRDRDQPQHF. Supplemented by reference TRBV2 and TRBJ1-5, the full variable domain reads EPEVTQTPSHQVTQMGQEVILRCVPISNHLYFYWYRQILGQKVEFLVSFYNNEISEKSEIFDDQFSVERPDGSNFTLKIRSTKLEDSAMYFCASSPRDRDQPQHFGDGTRLSIL.